Following are 21 T cell receptor beta chains from one sample sequenced in a study of blood T cell repertoires in COVID-19. This table comes from immunoSEQ multiplex PCR, and its TCRdb copy is limited to in-frame clones, with some not included. There are around 300,000 clones in the sample; almost 90% occur only once, and around 1% lies in the top ten. The sequenced sample consisted of peripheral blood. The receptors originated from a middle-aged woman with COVID-19, enrolled during active disease.

The chain links TRBV7-6 to TRBJ2-3; D perhaps matches TRBD2 (5 bases). From germline, CDR1 is SGHVS and CDR2 FNYEAQ. V shed 8 bases and J shed 0 bases, with 24 bases lying between them. This CDR3 spans 18 amino acids. Written as DNA, the CDR3 is TGTGCCAGCCGAAGACTGGGGAGTACCGCGACGAGCACAGATACGCAGTATTTT. Residues: CASRRLGSTATSTDTQYF. Using reference TRBV7-6 and TRBJ2-3 for the parts outside the CDR3, the full variable domain is GAGVSQSPRYKVTKRGQDVALRCDPISGHVSLYWYRQALGQGPEFLTYFNYEAQQDKSGLPNDRFSAERPEGSISTLTIQRTEQRDSAMYRCASRRLGSTATSTDTQYFGPGTRLTVL.

DNA for the CDR3: TGTGCCAGTACCCCCATCGGGGTTAACTATGGCTACACCTTC. Protein product: CASTPIGVNYGYTF. The J gene is TRBJ1-2, the V gene TRBV19; D call uncertain. The CDR3 has 14 amino acids. The V and J ends lost 7 bases and 1 base respectively, with 13 bases between them. Germline V lookup: CDR1 LNHDA, CDR2 SQIVND (reference sequence).

This clone was detected only once. The chain recombines TRBV27 with TRBJ2-7; 7 bases agree with TRBD2. After removal of 8 bases from V and 0 bases from J, the junction contained 10 bases not matched to a gene. The CDR3 has 15 residues. Germline CDR1 and CDR2: MNHEY and SMNVEV (reference sequence). CDR3 loop: CASSGSRDYSYEQYF. The CDR3 nucleotides are TGTGCCAGCTCGGGATCCCGGGACTACTCCTACGAGCAGTACTTC.

The chain recombines TRBV9 with TRBJ2-2; D gene unclear. The germline gives CDR1 SGDLS, CDR2 YYNGEE. The germline V and J ends were trimmed by 0 bases and 6 bases, with 12 bases remaining between them. This CDR3 has 15 amino acids. The DNA for the CDR3 is TGTGCCAGCAGCGTAGGCCCGGGTTGGGCCGGGGAGCTGTTTTTT. Translated: CASSVGPGWAGELFF.

Worth noting for this clone: Mismatch with germline at one junction end may stem from a read error. V usage is TRBV7-7 and J usage is TRBJ2-1; 15 positions match TRBD2. This CDR3 contains 16 residues. Germline assignment: CDR1 SSHAT and CDR2 FNYEAQ (reference sequence). The CDR3 loop is CASSPGTSGRNGEQFF. CDR3 nucleotide sequence: TGTGCTAGCAGCCCTGGGACTAGCGGGAGGAACGGTGAGCAGTTCTTC.

This sequence joins TRBV12-3 or TRBV12-4 and TRBJ1-1, with 8 bases aligning to TRBD1. This CDR3 comprises 13 residues. The trim removed 7 bases at V and 3 bases at J, leaving 4 bases unmatched. The CDR3 loop reads CASTLTGDTEAFF. For the CDR3, the DNA is TGTGCCAGCACTCTGACAGGGGACACTGAAGCTTTCTTT.

The CDR3 loop reads CASSETMIRGIGGYTF. CDR3 in DNA: TGTGCCAGCAGTGAAACGATGATTCGGGGGATAGGGGGCTACACCTTC. The genes are TRBV2 and TRBJ1-2; maybe TRBD1 (5 bases). The CDR3 is 16 residues long. The germline V and J ends were trimmed by 2 bases and 8 bases, with 21 bases remaining between them. Germline CDR1 reads SNHLY; CDR2 reads FYNNEI.

The chain employs TRBV15 and TRBJ2-6; TRBD1 matches 11 bases. Germline V gene data show CDR1 as LNHNV and CDR2 as YYDKDF (reference sequence). V shed 2 bases, J shed 0 bases, and the junction held 9 bases outside the gene matches. The CDR3 consists of 20 residues. The CDR3 DNA sequence: TGTGCCACCAGCAGACTCGGGACAGGGGGTATGAGCTCTGGGGCCAACGTCCTGACTTTC. Protein sequence: CATSRLGTGGMSSGANVLTF.

The chain recombines TRBV7-2 with TRBJ1-5; 7 nucleotides align to TRBD1. The V and J ends lost 3 bases and 5 bases, in that order; junction bases with no gene match: 7. The CDR3 is 15 residues long. Germline V gene data show CDR1 as SGHTA and CDR2 as FQGNSA. In DNA, the CDR3 is TGTGCCAGCAGCTTTGAAGGGGGCCGCGATCAGCCCCAGCATTTT. Translating gives CASSFEGGRDQPQHF.

Here the CDR3 reads CASRNPGQGPSMGYTF. CDR3 nucleotides: TGTGCCAGCAGGAACCCCGGACAGGGCCCCTCTATGGGCTACACCTTC. The V call is TRBV28, the J call TRBJ1-2; TRBD1 aligns across 8 bases. The germline gives CDR1 MDHEN, CDR2 SYDVKM. Losses at the gene ends were 6 bases for V and 8 bases for J; bases not matched to a gene: 17. The CDR3 extends over 16 amino acids.

The chain combines TRBV7-8 with TRBJ2-1; 8 nucleotides match TRBD2. J was trimmed by 0 bases and V by 5 bases; bases with no gene match: 6. This CDR3 has 16 residues. CDR1 is SGHVS and CDR2 is FQNEAQ in the germline V gene. CDR3 region: CASSPERGSSYNEQFF. CDR3 in DNA: TGTGCCAGCAGCCCCGAGCGGGGGAGCTCCTACAATGAGCAGTTCTTC.

V gene TRBV28 combines with J gene TRBJ2-2; the D gene is possibly TRBD1 (5 bases). Trimming shortened V by 5 bases and J by 0 bases, and 10 bases separated the two germline ends. Germline V CDR1 and CDR2: MDHEN, SYDVKM. The length of the CDR3 is 15 residues. DNA for the CDR3: TGTGCCAGCAGTGAAAGGGGATCGAACACCGGGGAGCTGTTTTTT. It yields the protein CASSERGSNTGELFF.

This clone was found a few times. The chain employs TRBV15 and TRBJ1-3, with 7 bases lining up with TRBD1. J lost 2 bases, V lost 2 bases, and 9 bases had no gene match. Looked up from germline, CDR1 is LNHNV and CDR2 is YYDKDF (reference sequence). This CDR3 has 17 amino acids. CDR3 loop: CATSRSQGTAPGNTIYF. The CDR3 DNA is TGTGCCACCAGCAGATCCCAAGGGACAGCGCCTGGAAACACCATATATTTT.

The chain has TRBV11-2 and TRBJ2-2; maybe TRBD1 (5 bases). The CDR3 consists of 15 residues. CDR1 is SGHAT, CDR2 FQNNGV, per germline. With 6 bases removed from V and 1 base from J, the gap between germline ends came to 12 bases. DNA of the CDR3: TGTGCCAGCAGGGAGTCGCAGGGGAACACCGGGGAGCTGTTTTTT. Translation gives CASRESQGNTGELFF.

The sample holds one count of this clone. The chain employs TRBV5-4 and TRBJ2-5; D remains unclear. This CDR3 spans 14 amino acids. Germline CDR1 reads SGHNT; CDR2 reads YYREEE (reference sequence). V lost 0 bases, J lost 3 bases, and 9 bases lay in between. Here the CDR3 DNA reads TGTGCCAGCAGCTTGGGGCTAGAGGAAGAGACCCAGTACTTC. Encoded protein: CASSLGLEEETQYF.

The chain recombines TRBV28 with TRBJ1-5; D might be TRBD1 (5 bases). V was clipped by 5 bases and J by 2 bases, with 13 bases between them. The length of the CDR3 is 15 residues. Germline V lookup: CDR1 MDHEN, CDR2 SYDVKM. The chain's CDR3 is CASSPRRGGNQPQHF. The CDR3 nucleotides are TGTGCCAGCAGTCCCCGACGGGGGGGCAATCAGCCCCAGCATTTT.

This clone was seen a handful of times. This chain links TRBV4-2 with TRBJ2-7; D is possibly TRBD1 (5 bases). Germline V gene data show CDR1 as LGHNA and CDR2 as YNFKEQ. Trimming took off 0 bases at V and 9 bases at J, with 12 bases between the two ends. The CDR3 loop spans 13 amino acids. CDR3: CASSQDRGRAQYF. The CDR3 DNA is TGTGCCAGCAGCCAAGATAGGGGTCGGGCGCAGTACTTC.

This sequence joins TRBV27 and TRBJ1-2; D unclear. V was shortened by 6 bases and J by 4 bases, with 12 bases between the two germline ends. Germline assignment: CDR1 MNHEY and CDR2 SMNVEV (reference sequence). This CDR3 has 13 residues. DNA for the CDR3: TGTGCCAGCAGGGGCCCCCCCTCCTATGGCTACACCTTC. It specifies CASRGPPSYGYTF.

The genes are TRBV5-1 and TRBJ1-4; a possible D gene is TRBD1 (6 bases). Trimming pared 4 bases from V and 0 bases from J, leaving 10 bases between. From germline, CDR1 is SGHRS and CDR2 YFSETQ. The CDR3 loop spans 15 amino acids. Written as DNA, the CDR3 is TGCGCCAGCAGCCCGAACAGGGCAACTAATGAAAAACTGTTTTTT. Translation: CASSPNRATNEKLFF.

The CDR3 here is CARTRGQGNSEQYF. CDR3 coding DNA: TGTGCCAGGACTCGGGGACAGGGGAATAGCGAGCAGTACTTC. The rearrangement joins TRBV21-1 to TRBJ2-7; the table calls TRBD1, which could not be checked here. TRBV21-1 is assigned pseudogene status. The CDR3 consists of 14 residues.

J is TRBJ2-5 and V is TRBV10-3; D might be TRBD1 (7 bases). CDR3 length equals 18 residues. V dropped 3 bases and J dropped 2 bases, with 22 bases sitting between them. Germline V gene lookup returns CDR1 ENHRY and CDR2 SYGVKD. CDR3 sequence: CAISEVTGYRERQETQYF. Written as DNA, the CDR3 is TGTGCCATCAGTGAAGTGACAGGGTACCGGGAGAGACAAGAGACCCAGTACTTC.